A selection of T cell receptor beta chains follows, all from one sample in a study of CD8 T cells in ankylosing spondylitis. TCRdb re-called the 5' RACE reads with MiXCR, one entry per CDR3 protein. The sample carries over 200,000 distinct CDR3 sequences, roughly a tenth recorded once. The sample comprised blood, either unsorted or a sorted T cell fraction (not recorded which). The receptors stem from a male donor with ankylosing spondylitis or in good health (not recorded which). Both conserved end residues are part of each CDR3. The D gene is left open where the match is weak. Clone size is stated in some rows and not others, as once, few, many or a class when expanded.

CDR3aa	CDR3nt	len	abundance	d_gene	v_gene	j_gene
CASSPAGARGHYGYTF	TGTGCCAGCAGCCCAGCAGGGGCCAGGGGTCACTATGGCTACACCTTC	16	many	NA	TRBV7-2	TRBJ1-2
CASVMSRGQGITEAFF	TGTGCCAGCGTGATGTCCCGTGGCCAGGGTATCACTGAAGCTTTCTTT	16	many	NA	TRBV28	TRBJ1-1
CASSLLDRAPQHF	TGTGCCAGCAGCTTGTTGGACAGGGCGCCCCAGCATTTT	13	many	TRBD1	TRBV5-5	TRBJ1-5
CASSPEAEEQPNF	TGTGCCAGCAGCCCAGAAGCAGAAGAACAGCCAAACTTC	13	NA	NA	TRBV7-2	TRBJ2-7
CASSLVYREYGYTF	TGTGCCAGCAGCTTAGTGTACAGGGAGTATGGCTACACCTTC	14	many	NA	TRBV7-2	TRBJ1-2
CASRAGTSYGNTF	TGTGCCAGCAGGGCCGGGACAAGCTATGGCAACACCTTC	13	NA	NA	TRBV12-3/TRBV12-4	TRBJ1-2
CSASAGSSSYEQYF	TGCAGTGCTAGTGCGGGAAGTAGCTCCTACGAGCAGTACTTC	14	many	NA	TRBV20-1	TRBJ2-7
CASSVRDRGDSPLHF	TGTGCCAGCAGCGTCCGGGACAGGGGAGATTCACCCCTCCACTTT	15	many	TRBD1	TRBV9	TRBJ1-6
CASSLMRTGGYSGANVLTF	TGTGCCAGCAGCTTAATGCGGACAGGGGGTTACTCTGGGGCCAACGTCCTGACTTTC	19	many	TRBD1	TRBV7-3	TRBJ2-6
CASSQELQDNSPLHF	TGTGCCAGCAGCCAAGAGTTACAGGATAATTCACCCCTCCACTTT	15	many	NA	TRBV4-2	TRBJ1-6
CSPVKGTGADTQYF	TGCAGCCCAGTAAAAGGGACAGGGGCAGATACGCAGTATTTT	14	many	TRBD1	TRBV29-1	TRBJ2-3
CATSGYGGYGYTF	TGTGCCACCAGCGGGTACGGTGGCTATGGCTACACCTTC	13	many	NA	TRBV15	TRBJ1-2
CASSLASGGIDTQYF	TGTGCCAGCAGCTTAGCTAGCGGGGGGATAGATACGCAGTATTTT	15	many	TRBD2	TRBV7-2	TRBJ2-3
CASSKSSLGYEQYF	TGTGCCAGCAGTAAATCTAGTCTGGGTTACGAGCAGTACTTC	14	NA	NA	TRBV28	TRBJ2-7
CSVEDGNQPQHF	TGCAGCGTTGAAGACGGCAATCAGCCCCAGCATTTT	12	many	NA	TRBV29-1	TRBJ1-5
CASSLELYHEQFF	TGTGCCAGCAGCTTAGAACTTTACCATGAGCAGTTCTTC	13	many	NA	TRBV7-9	TRBJ2-1
CASSLRGVDQPQHF	TGCGCCAGCAGCTTGCGGGGAGTCGATCAGCCCCAGCATTTT	14	many	NA	TRBV5-1	TRBJ1-5
CASSYSASGTADSPLHF	TGTGCCAGCAGTTACTCGGCTTCGGGGACAGCCGATTCACCCCTCCACTTT	17	few	TRBD1	TRBV6-5	TRBJ1-6
CASSLGLAGILSTDTQYF	TGTGCCAGCAGTTTAGGGCTAGCGGGGATCCTTAGCACAGATACGCAGTATTTT	18	many	TRBD2	TRBV28	TRBJ2-3
CASSLGDTGFGYTF	TGCGCCAGCAGCTTAGGAGATACAGGGTTTGGCTACACCTTC	14	many	NA	TRBV5-1	TRBJ1-2
CASSYSQRGGDTQYF	TGTGCCAGCAGTTACAGCCAGCGGGGGGGGGATACGCAGTATTTT	15	many	TRBD2	TRBV6-5	TRBJ2-3
CASSRGSRGGGETQYF	TGTGCCAGCAGCCGAGGAAGTCGGGGGGGAGGAGAGACCCAGTACTTC	16	NA	TRBD2	TRBV3-1	TRBJ2-5
CASSFASGGGGSYNEQFF	TGTGCCAGCAGTTTTGCTAGCGGGGGGGGAGGCTCCTACAATGAGCAGTTCTTC	18	many	TRBD2	TRBV27	TRBJ2-1
CSARSLYVRAQYF	TGCAGTGCTAGGAGTCTTTATGTAAGGGCGCAGTATTTT	13	NA	NA	TRBV20-1	TRBJ2-3
CASSLAWELLGEQYF	TGCGCCAGCAGCTTGGCCTGGGAGTTGCTGGGCGAGCAGTACTTC	15	many	NA	TRBV5-1	TRBJ2-7
CASSLTSGRTDTQYF	TGTGCCAGCAGCCTTACTAGCGGGCGCACAGATACGCAGTATTTT	15	many	TRBD2	TRBV7-2	TRBJ2-3
CASSQGGRAIYNEQFF	TGTGCCAGCAGCCAAGGGGGGCGGGCCATATACAATGAGCAGTTCTTC	16	many	NA	TRBV14	TRBJ2-1
CSARRDSYNEQFF	TGCAGTGCTAGAAGGGACTCCTACAATGAGCAGTTCTTC	13	many	NA	TRBV20-1	TRBJ2-1
CASSLGDTSTDTQYF	TGTGCCAGCAGCTTAGGGGACACTAGCACAGATACGCAGTATTTT	15	many	NA	TRBV7-2	TRBJ2-3